Sequencing of this TCR beta chain was carried out in a study of blood T cell repertoires in COVID-19 (dated by TCRdb to the early 2020s). As for the study more broadly: Collaborator samples came from the United States, Italy and Spain and covered acute and convalescent phases of COVID-19. Where HLA class I and class II types were available, the types were taken from metadata supplied by the sample provider, not from assay-based typing. Sample metadata almost always included a de-identified subject ID, COVID-19 status, age in years and sex. The repertoires were made available in a free public database intended to serve as a resource for research on the immune response to SARS-CoV-2. The dataset comprised deeply sampled blood TCRbeta repertoires from subjects exposed to, actively infected with, or recovered from COVID-19. The prospective study material was composed of cDNA or gDNA derived from T cells, B-cell-depleted T cells, or PBMCs. The samples were drawn from the first 160 participants of the ongoing ImmuneRACE study and from 1,200 or so subjects provided by 6 global collaborators. The full study reports these points: The amount of clinical and demographic metadata varied by source and participant and was provided uncurated.

TCRbeta CDR3 regions were amplified from genomic DNA using the immunoSEQ Assay, a bias-controlled multiplex PCR. The authors' pipeline ran thus. Nucleated cell counts per sample were estimated from amplification of reference gene primers within the assay. Sequence reads were collapsed and filtered to measure the absolute abundance of every unique TCRbeta CDR3 rearrangement. For each sample, productive Simpson clonality was calculated by taking the square root of Simpson's diversity index across productive rearrangements. Held by TCRdb, this immuneACCESS table contains in-frame sequences only and omits some clones. Under half of the omission traces to an unresolved V gene where checked; the cause of the rest is unknown. V and J calls and clone size are as listed in that table; D and trimming were resolved from the DNA. The sample table records 350,000 to 400,000 clones; just over 90% of these occur just once. The ten largest clones take up about 0.78% of the sample.

Participants in the prospective study were enrolled through a virtual design, were aged roughly 18 to 90 years, and lived in roughly 25 United States geographic areas. To assign participants to cohorts, the prospective study relied on clinical history that participants themselves reported in a screening survey and a study questionnaire. A participant counted as exposed if, within 2 weeks of entering the study, that participant had been in contact with someone who had a PCR-confirmed or clinician-diagnosed COVID-19 case. Mobile phlebotomists in the prospective study collected whole blood, serum and a nasopharyngeal or oropharyngeal swab from every participant. Prospective study participants could optionally give additional blood draws and questionnaires over a roughly two-month period. Before DNA extraction, blood samples from the prospective study were shipped at room temperature or frozen. To note about this clone: Its antigen is unknown. No base qualities exist here, and no much larger clone lies one base off it.

Material for sequencing was PBMCs or T cells enriched from blood (not recorded which). The TCR sequence derives from a woman between 35 and 50 years old who had been exposed to COVID-19.

The nucleotide sequence reads TGTGCCAGCAGCTCGGACTTACAAGAGACCCAGTACTTC. This yields the protein CASSSDLQETQYF. Rearrangement joined TRBV7-2 to TRBJ2-5; the D gene is possibly TRBD2, with 5 bases matching. Per the germline V gene, SGHTA is the CDR1 and FQGNSA is the CDR2. V is pared back by 4 bases and J by 2 bases, with 8 bases lying between the germline termini. From the cysteine up to the phenylalanine, the CDR3 has a length of 13 residues. Kept here is only the CDR3 DNA, which spans 39 bases and is read in frame from base 1.